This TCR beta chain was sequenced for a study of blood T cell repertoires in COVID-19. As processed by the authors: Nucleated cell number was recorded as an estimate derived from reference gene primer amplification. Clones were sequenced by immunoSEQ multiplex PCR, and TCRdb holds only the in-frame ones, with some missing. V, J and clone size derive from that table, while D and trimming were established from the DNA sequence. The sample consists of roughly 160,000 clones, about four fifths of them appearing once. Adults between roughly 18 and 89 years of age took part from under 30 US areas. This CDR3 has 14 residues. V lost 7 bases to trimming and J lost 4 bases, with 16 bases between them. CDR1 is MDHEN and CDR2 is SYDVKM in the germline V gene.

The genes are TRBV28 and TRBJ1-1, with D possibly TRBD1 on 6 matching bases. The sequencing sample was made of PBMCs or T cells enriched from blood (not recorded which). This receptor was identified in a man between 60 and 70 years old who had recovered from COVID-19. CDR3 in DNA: TGTGCCAGCACCGCCCCACAGGGTATCACTGAAGCTTTCTTT. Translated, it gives CASTAPQGITEAFF.